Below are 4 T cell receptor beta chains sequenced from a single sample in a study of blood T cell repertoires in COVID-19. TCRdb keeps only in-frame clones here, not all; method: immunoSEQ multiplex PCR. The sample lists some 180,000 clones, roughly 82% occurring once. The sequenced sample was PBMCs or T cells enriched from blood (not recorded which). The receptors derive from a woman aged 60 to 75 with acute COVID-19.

CDR3 sequence (DNA): TGTGCCAGCAGTTTATCGTCTACGTGTGACGAAAGGGGGAATGGACGGGTGGGTGCAGATACGCAGTATTTT. As protein: CASSLSSTCDERGNGRVGADTQYF. This chain uses TRBV27 with TRBJ2-3; the D gene is possibly TRBD1 (6 bases). The CDR3 consists of 24 residues. CDR1 is MNHEY and CDR2 is SMNVEV in the germline V gene (reference sequence). Deletions cut 0 bases from V and 4 bases from J, with 38 bases between.

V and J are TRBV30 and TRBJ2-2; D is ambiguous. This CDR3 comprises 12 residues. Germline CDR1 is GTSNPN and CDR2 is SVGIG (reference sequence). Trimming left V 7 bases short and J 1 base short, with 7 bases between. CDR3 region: CASPKNTGELFF. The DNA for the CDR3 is TGTGCCTCCCCCAAGAACACCGGGGAGCTGTTTTTT.

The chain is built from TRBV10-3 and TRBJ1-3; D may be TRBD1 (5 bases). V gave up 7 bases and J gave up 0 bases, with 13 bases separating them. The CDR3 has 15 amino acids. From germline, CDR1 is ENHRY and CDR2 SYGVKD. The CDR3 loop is CAITLGLNSGNTIYF. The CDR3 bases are TGTGCCATCACCTTGGGACTTAACTCTGGAAACACCATATATTTT.

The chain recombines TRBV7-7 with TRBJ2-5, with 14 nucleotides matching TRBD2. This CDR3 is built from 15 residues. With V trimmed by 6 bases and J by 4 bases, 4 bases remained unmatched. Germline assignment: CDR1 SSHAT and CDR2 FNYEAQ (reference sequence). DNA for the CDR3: TGTGCCAGCAGGTCCGGGACTAGCGGGGGAGAGACCCAGTACTTC. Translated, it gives CASRSGTSGGETQYF.